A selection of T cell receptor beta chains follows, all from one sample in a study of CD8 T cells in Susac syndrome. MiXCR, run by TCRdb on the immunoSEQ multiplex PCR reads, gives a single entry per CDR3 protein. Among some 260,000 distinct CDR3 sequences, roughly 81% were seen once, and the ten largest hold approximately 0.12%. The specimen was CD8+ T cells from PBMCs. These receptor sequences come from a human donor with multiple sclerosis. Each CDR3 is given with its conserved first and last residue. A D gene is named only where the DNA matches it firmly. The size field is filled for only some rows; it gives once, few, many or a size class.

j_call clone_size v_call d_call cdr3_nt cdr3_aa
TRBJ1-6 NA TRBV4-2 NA TGTGCCAGCAGCCAATCCCGGGACACCCTTAATTCACCCCTCCACTTT CASSQSRDTLNSPLHF
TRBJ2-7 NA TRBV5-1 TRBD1 TGCGCCAGCAGCACCGACAGGGTGAGCGAGCAGTACTTC CASSTDRVSEQYF
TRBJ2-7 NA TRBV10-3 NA TGTGCCATCAGTGAAGAAACCTACGAGCAGTACTTC CAISEETYEQYF
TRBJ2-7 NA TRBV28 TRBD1 TGTGCCAGCAGTTCCCTACCCGAGACAGGGCACGAGCAGTACTTC CASSSLPETGHEQYF
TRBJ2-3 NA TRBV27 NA TGTGCCAGCAGGTCAGAAGGGATGGGGGCAGATACGCAGTATTTT CASRSEGMGADTQYF
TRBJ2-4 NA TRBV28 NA TGTGCCAGCAGTCCCGGGACCATACTAGCCAAAAACATTCAGTACTTC CASSPGTILAKNIQYF
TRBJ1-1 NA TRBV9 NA TGTGCCAGCAGCCCAAGAGCAGGGCGGACTGAAGCTTTCTTT CASSPRAGRTEAFF
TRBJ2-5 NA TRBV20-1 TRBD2 TGCAGTGCCCGGACTAGCTGGGATGAGACCCAGTACTTC CSARTSWDETQYF
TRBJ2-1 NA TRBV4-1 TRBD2 TGCGCCAGCAGCCAAGACGTGCGGGGGTACTACAATGAGCAGTTCTTC CASSQDVRGYYNEQFF
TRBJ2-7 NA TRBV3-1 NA TGTGCCAGCAGCCCCGGGGACCGCTACGAGCAGTACTTC CASSPGDRYEQYF
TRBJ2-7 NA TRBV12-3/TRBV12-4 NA TGTGCCAGCAGTTTTGGCCCGATCGGCGAGCAGTACTTC CASSFGPIGEQYF
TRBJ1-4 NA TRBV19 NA TGTGCCAGTACCCCTATTTTATTGGCAACGGGGGATAATGAAAAACTGTTTTTT CASTPILLATGDNEKLFF
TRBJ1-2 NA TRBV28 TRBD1 TGTGCCAGCAGGACCCGGGACAGGTCCCCTTTTAACTATGGCTACACCTTC CASRTRDRSPFNYGYTF
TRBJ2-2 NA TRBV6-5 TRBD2 TGTGCCAGCAGTTACAGCCCCCGGACTAGCGGCAACACCGGGGAGCTGTTTTTT CASSYSPRTSGNTGELFF
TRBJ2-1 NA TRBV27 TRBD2 TGTGCCAGCATTCCGGGGGGAGGCCCTTACAATGAGCAGTTCTTC CASIPGGGPYNEQFF
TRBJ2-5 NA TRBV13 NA TGTGCCAGCAGCTACGACAGAAGTCAAGAGACCCAGTACTTC CASSYDRSQETQYF
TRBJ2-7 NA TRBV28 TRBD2 TGTGCCAGCAGTGCTAGCGGGGCCCACTACGAGCAGTACTTC CASSASGAHYEQYF
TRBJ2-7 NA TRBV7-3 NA TGTGCCAGCAGCTTAACCGGGGGTAGCTCCTACGAGCAGTACTTC CASSLTGGSSYEQYF
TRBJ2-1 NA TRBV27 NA TGTGCCAGCAACCTGAACCGGCTTCACAATGAGCAGTTCTTC CASNLNRLHNEQFF
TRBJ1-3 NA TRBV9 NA TGTGCCAGCAGCGGACGTCGGCTATCCTCTGGAAACACCATATATTTT CASSGRRLSSGNTIYF
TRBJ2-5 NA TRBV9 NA TGTGCCAGCAGCGTAGGTGATGAGACCCAGTACTTC CASSVGDETQYF
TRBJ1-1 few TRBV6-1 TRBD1 TGTGCCAGCAGCCAAGGGGGCTTGAACACTGAAGCTTTCTTT CASSQGGLNTEAFF
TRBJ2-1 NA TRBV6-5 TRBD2 TGTGCCAGCAGTTACTCGCCCGCGGGAGACAATGAGCAGTTCTTC CASSYSPAGDNEQFF
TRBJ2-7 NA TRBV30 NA TGTGCCTGGAGTGTAGTAGAACAGCAGTACTTC CAWSVVEQQYF
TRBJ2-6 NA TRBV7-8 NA TGTGCCAGCAGCCTCGGGTCCTCTGGGGCCAACGTCCTGACTTTC CASSLGSSGANVLTF
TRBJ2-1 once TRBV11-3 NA TGTGCCAGCAGCCCGTTTTCGGAGCAGTTCTTC CASSPFSEQFF
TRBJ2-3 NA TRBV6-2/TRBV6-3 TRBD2 TGTGCCAGCAGTTACTCGGGGACTAGCGGGAGGTCAGATACGCAGTATTTT CASSYSGTSGRSDTQYF
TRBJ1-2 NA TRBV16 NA TGTGCCAGCAGCCAAAAGCGTGGCTACACCTTC CASSQKRGYTF
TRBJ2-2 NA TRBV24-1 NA TGTGCCACCAGTGATTTGAGATCTGCAAGGAACACCGGGGAGCTGTTTTTT CATSDLRSARNTGELFF
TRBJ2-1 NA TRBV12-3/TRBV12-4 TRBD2 TGTGCCAGCAGTTTAGAACGACGGCTAGCGGGAAATGAGCAGTTCTTC CASSLERRLAGNEQFF
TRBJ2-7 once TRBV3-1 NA TGTGCCAGCAGCCAGGAGGAATACGAGCAGTACTTC CASSQEEYEQYF
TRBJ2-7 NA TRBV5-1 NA TGCGCCAGCAGCTTGGTCCAGGGGGAGGGGCGAGAGCAGTACTTC CASSLVQGEGREQYF
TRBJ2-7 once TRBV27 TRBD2 TGTGCCAGCAGTTTGGGCGGGGGGGTAGGCGAGCAGTACTTC CASSLGGGVGEQYF
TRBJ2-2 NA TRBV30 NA TGTGCCTGGATGGGGAAATTAGGGGAGCTGTTTTTT CAWMGKLGELFF
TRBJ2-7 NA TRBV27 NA TGTGCCAGCAGAGGGGGGAGCTCCTACGAGCAGTACTTC CASRGGSSYEQYF
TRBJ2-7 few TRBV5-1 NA TGCGCCAGCAGCTTGACGGGGCCCAACTACGAGCAGTACTTC CASSLTGPNYEQYF
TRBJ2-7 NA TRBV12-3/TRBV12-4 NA TGTGCCAGCAGTTTTCCCAGCAATTATACCTACGAGCAGTACTTC CASSFPSNYTYEQYF
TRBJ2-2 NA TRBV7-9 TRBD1 TGTGCCAGCCCTCCCGACAGGGTGAACACCGGGGAGCTGTTTTTT CASPPDRVNTGELFF
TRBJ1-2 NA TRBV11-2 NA TGTGCCAGCAGCTCGGGGATTTCAATGGCTAACACCTTC CASSSGISMANTF
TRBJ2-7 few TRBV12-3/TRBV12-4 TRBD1 TGTGCCAGCGGAACAGGGGCAGGGCAGTACGAGCAGTACTTC CASGTGAGQYEQYF
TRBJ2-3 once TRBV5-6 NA TGTGCCAGCAGCTGGACAGCGGATGGGAACACAGATACGCAGTATTTT CASSWTADGNTDTQYF
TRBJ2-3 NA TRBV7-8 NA TGTGCCAGCAGCCCCGGCAAGGGCGGGATCGGGGGTGACACAGATACGCAGTATTTT CASSPGKGGIGGDTDTQYF
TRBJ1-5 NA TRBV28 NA TGTGCCAGCGGTAGTGCGAATCAGCCCCAGCATTTT CASGSANQPQHF
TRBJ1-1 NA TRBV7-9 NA TGTGCCAGCAGCTTGAACAGGGTTCGAAAAGCTTTCTTT CASSLNRVRKAFF
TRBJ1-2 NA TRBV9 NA TGTGCCAGCAGCCTAAAAGTCCAGCCCGGCCTCTATGGCTACACCTTC CASSLKVQPGLYGYTF
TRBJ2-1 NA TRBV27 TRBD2 TGTGCCAGCAATTTGGCGGGAGCAAGGGTATCCAACAATGAGCAGTTCTTC CASNLAGARVSNNEQFF
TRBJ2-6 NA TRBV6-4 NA TGTGCCAGCACCAAATCGAATGCGGGTAGCTCTGGGGCCAACGTCCTGACTTTC CASTKSNAGSSGANVLTF
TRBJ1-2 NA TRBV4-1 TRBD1 TGCGCCAGCAGCCAGATTACGACAGGGAAGGGCTACACCTTC CASSQITTGKGYTF
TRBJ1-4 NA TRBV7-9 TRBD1 TGTGCCAGCAGCTTAGTGGAGGACAGGATTGAAAAACTGTTTTTT CASSLVEDRIEKLFF
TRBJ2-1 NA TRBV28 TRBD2 TGTGCCAGCAGTCACCCATACACTAGCGGGGGCAGCTCCTACAATGAGCAGTTCTTC CASSHPYTSGGSSYNEQFF
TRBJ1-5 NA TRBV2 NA TGTGCCAGCAGAGCGACAGGACTGAATCAGCCCCAGCATTTT CASRATGLNQPQHF
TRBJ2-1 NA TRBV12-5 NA TGTGCTAGTGGCCAGGGACAACCTGACAATGAGCAGTTCTTC CASGQGQPDNEQFF
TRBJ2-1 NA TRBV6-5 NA TGTGCCAGCAGGGAGGCTGCTGAGCAGTTCTTC CASREAAEQFF